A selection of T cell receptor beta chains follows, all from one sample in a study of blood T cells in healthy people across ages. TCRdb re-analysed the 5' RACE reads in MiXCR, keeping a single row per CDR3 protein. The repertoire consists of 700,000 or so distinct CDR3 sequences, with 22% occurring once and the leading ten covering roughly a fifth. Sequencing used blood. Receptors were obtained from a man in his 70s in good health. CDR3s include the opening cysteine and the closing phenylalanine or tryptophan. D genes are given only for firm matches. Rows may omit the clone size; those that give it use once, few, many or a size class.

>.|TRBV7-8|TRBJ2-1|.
CASSLREGQYNEQFF
TGTGCCAGCAGCCTTCGGGAAGGACAATACAATGAGCAGTTCTTC
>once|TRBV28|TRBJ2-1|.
CASSKGLFYNEQFF
TGTGCCAGCAGTAAGGGACTCTTCTACAATGAGCAGTTCTTC
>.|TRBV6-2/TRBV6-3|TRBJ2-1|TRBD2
CASTSPGLAQYEQFF
TGTGCCAGCACCTCTCCGGGACTAGCTCAATATGAGCAGTTCTTC
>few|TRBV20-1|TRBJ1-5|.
CSARGGQINQPQHF
TGCAGTGCTAGGGGGGGACAAATCAATCAGCCCCAGCATTTT
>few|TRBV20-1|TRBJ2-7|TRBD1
CSARVARGQGNYEQYF
TGCAGTGCTAGAGTGGCCCGGGGACAGGGAAACTACGAGCAGTACTTC
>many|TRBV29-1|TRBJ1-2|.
CSVEVGLGGYTF
TGCAGCGTTGAGGTGGGCTTAGGCGGCTACACCTTC
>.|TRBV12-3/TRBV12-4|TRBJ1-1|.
CASSSLRGEAFF
TGTGCCAGCAGTTCGTTGCGGGGTGAAGCTTTCTTT
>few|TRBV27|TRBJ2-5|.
CASVRASEETQYF
TGTGCCAGCGTTCGGGCCAGTGAAGAGACCCAGTACTTC
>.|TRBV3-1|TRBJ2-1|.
CASSRRYSYNEQFF
TGTGCCAGCAGCCGGCGTTACTCCTACAATGAGCAGTTCTTC
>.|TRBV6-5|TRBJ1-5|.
CASSTNRNNQPQHF
TGTGCCAGCAGTACAAACAGGAACAATCAGCCCCAGCATTTT
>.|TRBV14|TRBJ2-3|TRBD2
CASSQVGGLAGGSDTQYF
TGTGCCAGCAGCCAAGTGGGGGGACTAGCGGGAGGCTCAGATACGCAGTATTTT
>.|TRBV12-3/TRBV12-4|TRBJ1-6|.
CASSYAGAVGHSPLLF
TGTGCCAGCAGCTACGCAGGGGCCGTGGGTCATTCACCCCTCCTCTTT
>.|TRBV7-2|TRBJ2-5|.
CASSLEGRLLQETQYF
TGTGCCAGCAGCCTCGAGGGACGGCTTCTCCAAGAGACCCAGTACTTC
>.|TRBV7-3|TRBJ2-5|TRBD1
CASSLSGQGETQYF
TGTGCCAGCAGCTTATCAGGACAGGGGGAGACCCAGTACTTC
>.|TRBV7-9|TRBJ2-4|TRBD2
CATGLAGRAKNIQYF
TGTGCCACGGGACTAGCGGGGAGAGCCAAAAACATTCAGTACTTC